The sequence of this TCR beta chain was determined in a study of blood T cell repertoires in COVID-19. CDR3 length: 14 amino acids. Germline V CDR1 and CDR2: SGDLS, YYNGEE. The V gene end was trimmed by 3 bases and the J gene end by 3 bases; junction bases not matched to a gene: 5. TCRdb's table, derived via immunoSEQ multiplex PCR, lists solely in-frame clones and lacks some. The profile shows about 260,000 clones, about 87% of them singletons. The J gene is TRBJ1-2, the V gene TRBV9; TRBD1 agrees at 7 bases. The sequence derives from a man aged 55-75 years who had recovered from COVID-19. Material: peripheral blood. In DNA, the CDR3 is TGTGCCAGCAGCGCCGGGGACAGAGACTATGGCTACACCTTC. This gives the protein CASSAGDRDYGYTF.